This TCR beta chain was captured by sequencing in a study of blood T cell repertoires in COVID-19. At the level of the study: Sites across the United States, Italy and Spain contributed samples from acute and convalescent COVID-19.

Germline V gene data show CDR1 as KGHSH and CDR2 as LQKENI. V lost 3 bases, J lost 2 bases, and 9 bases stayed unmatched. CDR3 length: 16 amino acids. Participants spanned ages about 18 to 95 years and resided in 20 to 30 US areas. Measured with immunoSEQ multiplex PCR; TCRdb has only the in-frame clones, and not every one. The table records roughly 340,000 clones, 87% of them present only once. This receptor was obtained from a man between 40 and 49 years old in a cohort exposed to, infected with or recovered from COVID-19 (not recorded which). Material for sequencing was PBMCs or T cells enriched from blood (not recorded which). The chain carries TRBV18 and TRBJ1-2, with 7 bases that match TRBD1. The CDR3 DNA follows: TGTGCCAGCTCACCGCCAGGGACAGCCGCCAACTATGGCTACACCTTC. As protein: CASSPPGTAANYGYTF.